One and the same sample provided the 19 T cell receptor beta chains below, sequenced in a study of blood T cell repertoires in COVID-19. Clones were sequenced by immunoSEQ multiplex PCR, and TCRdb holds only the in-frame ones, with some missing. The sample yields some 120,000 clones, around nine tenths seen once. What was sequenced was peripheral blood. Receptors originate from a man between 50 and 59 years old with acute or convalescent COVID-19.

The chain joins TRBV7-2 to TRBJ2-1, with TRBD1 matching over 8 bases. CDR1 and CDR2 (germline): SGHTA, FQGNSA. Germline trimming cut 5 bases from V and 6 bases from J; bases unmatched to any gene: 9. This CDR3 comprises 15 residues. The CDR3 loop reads CASSRTGTGRNEQFF. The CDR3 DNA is TGTGCCAGCAGCCGCACCGGGACAGGACGCAATGAGCAGTTCTTC.

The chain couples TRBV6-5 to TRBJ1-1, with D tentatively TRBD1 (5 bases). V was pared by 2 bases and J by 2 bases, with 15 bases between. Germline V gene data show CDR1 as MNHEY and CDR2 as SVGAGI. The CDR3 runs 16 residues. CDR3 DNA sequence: TGTGCCAGCAGTTACCGACGGTTCGGGGGAAACACTGAAGCTTTCTTT. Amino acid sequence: CASSYRRFGGNTEAFF.

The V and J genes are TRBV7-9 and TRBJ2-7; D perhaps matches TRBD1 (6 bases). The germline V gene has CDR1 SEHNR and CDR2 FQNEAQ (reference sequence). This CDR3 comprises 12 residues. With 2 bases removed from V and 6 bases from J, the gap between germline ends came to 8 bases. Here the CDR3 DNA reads TGTGCCAGCAGCTTACAGGGGACCGAGCAGTACTTC. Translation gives CASSLQGTEQYF. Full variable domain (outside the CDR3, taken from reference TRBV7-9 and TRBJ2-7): DTGVSQNPRHKITKRGQNVTFRCDPISEHNRLYWYRQTLGQGPEFLTYFQNEAQLEKSRLLSDRFSAERPKGSFSTLEIQRTEQGDSAMYLCASSLQGTEQYFGPGTRLTVT.

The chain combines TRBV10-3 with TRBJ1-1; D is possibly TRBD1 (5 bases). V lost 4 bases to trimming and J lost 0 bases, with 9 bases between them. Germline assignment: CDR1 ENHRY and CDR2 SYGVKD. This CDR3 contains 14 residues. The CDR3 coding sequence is TGTGCCATCAGTGCGGGGGTTCTGAACACTGAAGCTTTCTTT. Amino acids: CAISAGVLNTEAFF.

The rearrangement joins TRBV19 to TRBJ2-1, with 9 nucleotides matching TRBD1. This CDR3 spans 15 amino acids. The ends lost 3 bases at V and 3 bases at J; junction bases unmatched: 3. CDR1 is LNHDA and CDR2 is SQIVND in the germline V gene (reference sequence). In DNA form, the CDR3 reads TGTGCCAGTAGTATGATGGGACAGGGCTACAATGAGCAGTTCTTC. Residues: CASSMMGQGYNEQFF.

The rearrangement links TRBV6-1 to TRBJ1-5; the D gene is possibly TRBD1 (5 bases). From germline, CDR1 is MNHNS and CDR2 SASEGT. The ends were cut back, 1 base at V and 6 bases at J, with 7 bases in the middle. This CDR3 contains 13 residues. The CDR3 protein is CASSEVQGQPQHF. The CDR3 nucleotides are TGTGCCAGCAGTGAAGTTCAGGGTCAGCCCCAGCATTTT.

Written as DNA, the CDR3 is TGTGCCAGCAGCGCGGGAACTAGCGGGATCCACGAGCAGTACTTC. This gives the protein CASSAGTSGIHEQYF. The rearrangement links TRBV9 to TRBJ2-7, with 10 bases matching TRBD2. The CDR3 is 15 amino acids. J gave up 5 bases and V 3 bases, and 8 bases lay outside the gene matches. The germline gives CDR1 SGDLS, CDR2 YYNGEE.

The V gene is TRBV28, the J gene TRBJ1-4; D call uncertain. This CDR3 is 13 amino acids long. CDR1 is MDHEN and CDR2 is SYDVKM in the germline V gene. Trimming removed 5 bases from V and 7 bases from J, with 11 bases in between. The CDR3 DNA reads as TGTGCCAGCAGTGTGTGGAGTGGTGAAAAACTGTTTTTT. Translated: CASSVWSGEKLFF.

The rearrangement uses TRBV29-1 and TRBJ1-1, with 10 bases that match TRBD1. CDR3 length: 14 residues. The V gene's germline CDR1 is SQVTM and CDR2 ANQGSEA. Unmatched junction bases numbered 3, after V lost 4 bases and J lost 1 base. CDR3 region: CSVGGQGTNTEAFF. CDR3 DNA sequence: TGCAGCGTTGGGGGACAGGGGACGAACACTGAAGCTTTCTTT. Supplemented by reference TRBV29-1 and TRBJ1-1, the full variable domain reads SAVISQKPSRDICQRGTSLTIQCQVDSQVTMMFWYRQQPGQSLTLIATANQGSEATYESGFVIDKFPISRPNLTFSTLTVSNMSPEDSSIYLCSVGGQGTNTEAFFGQGTRLTVV.

CDR3 in amino acids: CASSVGGQGSSYEQYF. In nucleotides, the CDR3 is TGTGCCAGCAGCGTAGGGGGACAGGGGAGCTCCTACGAGCAGTACTTC. This chain connects TRBV9 to TRBJ2-7; 10 nucleotides align to TRBD1. The V gene's germline CDR1 is SGDLS and CDR2 YYNGEE. CDR3 length equals 16 residues. The V segment lost 0 bases and the J segment 0 bases; nucleotides outside the gene matches: 3.

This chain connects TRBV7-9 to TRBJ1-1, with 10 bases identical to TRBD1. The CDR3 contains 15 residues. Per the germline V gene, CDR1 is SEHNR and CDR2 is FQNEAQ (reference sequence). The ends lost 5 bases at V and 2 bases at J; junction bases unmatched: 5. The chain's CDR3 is CASSVGTGVNTEAFF. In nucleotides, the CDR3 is TGTGCCAGCAGCGTAGGGACAGGGGTAAACACTGAAGCTTTCTTT.

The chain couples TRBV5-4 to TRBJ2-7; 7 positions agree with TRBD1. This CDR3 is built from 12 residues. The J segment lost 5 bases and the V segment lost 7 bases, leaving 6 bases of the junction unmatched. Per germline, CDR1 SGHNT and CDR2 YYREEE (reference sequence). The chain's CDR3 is CASSQGTDEQYF. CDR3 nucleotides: TGTGCCAGCTCTCAGGGGACAGACGAGCAGTACTTC.

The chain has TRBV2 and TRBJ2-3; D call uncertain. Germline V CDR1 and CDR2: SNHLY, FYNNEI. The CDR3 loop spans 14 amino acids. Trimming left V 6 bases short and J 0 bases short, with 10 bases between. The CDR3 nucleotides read TGTGCCAGCAGGCGGTTAACTAGCACAGATACGCAGTATTTT. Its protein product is CASRRLTSTDTQYF.

In DNA form, the CDR3 reads TGTGCCAGTAGCACCGGCCGTCGACAGGGGACAGATACGCAGTATTTT. This encodes CASSTGRRQGTDTQYF. V usage is TRBV19 and J usage is TRBJ2-3; 8 bases match TRBD1. The germline gives CDR1 LNHDA, CDR2 SQIVND (reference sequence). V was pared by 6 bases and J by 3 bases, with 11 bases of the junction left unmatched. The CDR3 runs 16 residues.

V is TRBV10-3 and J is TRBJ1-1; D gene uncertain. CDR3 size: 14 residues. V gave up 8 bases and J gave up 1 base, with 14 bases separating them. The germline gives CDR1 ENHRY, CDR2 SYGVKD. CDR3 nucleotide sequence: TGTGCCATCTCATGGGAGCCCGAGAACACTGAAGCTTTCTTT. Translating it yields CAISWEPENTEAFF.

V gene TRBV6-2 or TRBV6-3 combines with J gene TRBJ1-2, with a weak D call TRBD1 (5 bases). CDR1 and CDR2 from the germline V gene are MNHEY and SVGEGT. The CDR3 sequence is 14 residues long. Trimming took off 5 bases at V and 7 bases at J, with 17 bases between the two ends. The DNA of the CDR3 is TGTGCCAGCAGTGTGGGAGGGGTAGTTGGTGGCTACACCTTC. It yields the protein CASSVGGVVGGYTF.

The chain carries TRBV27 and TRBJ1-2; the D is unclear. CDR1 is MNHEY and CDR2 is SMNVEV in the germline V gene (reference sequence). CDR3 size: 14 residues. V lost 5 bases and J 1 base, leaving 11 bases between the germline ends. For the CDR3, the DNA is TGTGCCAGCAGTCAAAACTCGAATAACTATGGCTACACCTTC. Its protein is CASSQNSNNYGYTF.

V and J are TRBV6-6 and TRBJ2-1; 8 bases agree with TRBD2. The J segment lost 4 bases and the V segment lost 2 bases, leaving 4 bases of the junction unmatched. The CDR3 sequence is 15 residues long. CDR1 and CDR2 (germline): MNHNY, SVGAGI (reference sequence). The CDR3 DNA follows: TGTGCCAGCAGTTACGACGGCGGGGGGTACAATGAGCAGTTCTTC. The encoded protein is CASSYDGGGYNEQFF.

The chain's CDR3 is CASGGGPPQPQHF. CDR3 DNA: TGTGCCAGCGGGGGAGGGCCTCCACAGCCCCAGCATTTT. The rearrangement links TRBV6-4 to TRBJ1-5; D is possibly TRBD1 (5 bases). Trimming took off 8 bases at V and 7 bases at J, with 15 bases between the two ends. CDR3 size: 13 residues. The V gene's germline CDR1 is MRHNA and CDR2 SNTAGT.